This T cell receptor (beta chain) is drawn from a study of blood T cell repertoires in COVID-19. CDR3 size: 15 residues. CDR1 is SGHVS and CDR2 is FQNEAQ in the germline V gene. With 2 bases removed from V and 7 bases from J, the gap between germline ends came to 12 bases. Libraries were prepared by immunoSEQ multiplex PCR; TCRdb keeps only in-frame clonotypes and omits some of them. The sample yields 30,000 to 40,000 clones, 85% seen once. The J gene is TRBJ1-6, the V gene TRBV7-8; D possibly corresponds to TRBD1 (5 bases). Sequencing input: peripheral blood. This receptor was identified in a man aged 55 to 70 with active or convalescent COVID-19. CDR3 DNA: TGTGCCAGCAGCTTATCGGCAGGGAACAATTCACCCCTCCACTTT. Protein: CASSLSAGNNSPLHF.